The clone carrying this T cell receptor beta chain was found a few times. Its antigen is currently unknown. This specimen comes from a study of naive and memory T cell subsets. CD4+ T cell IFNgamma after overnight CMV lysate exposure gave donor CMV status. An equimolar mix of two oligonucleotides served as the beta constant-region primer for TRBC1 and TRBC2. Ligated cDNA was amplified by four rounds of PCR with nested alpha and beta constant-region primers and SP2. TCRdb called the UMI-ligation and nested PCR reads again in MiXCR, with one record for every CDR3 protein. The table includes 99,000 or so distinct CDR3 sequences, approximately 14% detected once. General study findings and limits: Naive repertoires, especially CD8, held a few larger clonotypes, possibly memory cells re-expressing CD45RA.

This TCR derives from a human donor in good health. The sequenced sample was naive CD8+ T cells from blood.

The CDR3 sequence is CSVRGPTTDTQYF. The DNA of the CDR3 is TGCAGCGTTCGGGGTCCAACCACAGATACGCAGTATTTT. The rearrangement links TRBV29-1 to TRBJ2-3; maybe TRBD2 (5 bases). The CDR3 sequence is 13 residues long. The germline V and J ends were trimmed by 5 bases and 2 bases, with 11 bases remaining between them. CDR1 and CDR2 (germline): SQVTM, ANQGSEA.